Each of the 21 T cell receptor beta chains below was sequenced from the same sample in a study of OX40 agonist ivuxolimab in advanced cancers. TCRdb's table, derived via immunoSEQ multiplex PCR, lists solely in-frame clones and lacks some. The sample has some 37,000 clones; around 82% are singletons. This material consisted of CD4+ or CD8+ T cells sorted from blood, taken in a trial of the OX40 agonist ivuxolimab. The receptors were gathered from an adult with an advanced solid tumor such as melanoma, head and neck, liver or kidney cancer.

This sequence joins TRBV5-1 and TRBJ2-5; 15 positions agree with TRBD2. V lost 6 bases to trimming and J lost 5 bases; unmatched junction nucleotides: 11. The CDR3 runs 17 residues. From germline, CDR1 is SGHRS and CDR2 YFSETQ. CDR3 DNA sequence: TGCGCCAGCAAGCTCGGGACTAGCGGGGGGTATGTGGAGACCCAGTACTTC. Its translation is CASKLGTSGGYVETQYF.

The CDR3 spells CASQGAGYGYTF. The CDR3 coding sequence is TGTGCCAGCCAGGGGGCGGGATATGGCTACACCTTC. The chain uses TRBV11-2 and TRBJ1-2; 8 positions match TRBD1. The V gene's germline CDR1 is SGHAT and CDR2 FQNNGV. The CDR3 totals 12 residues. Unmatched junction bases numbered 4, after V lost 8 bases and J lost 5 bases.

The chain combines TRBV7-2 with TRBJ2-3, with 8 bases lining up with TRBD1. V shed 1 base, J shed 4 bases, and the junction held 4 bases outside the gene matches. This CDR3 is 15 amino acids long. In germline, CDR1 is SGHTA, CDR2 FQGNSA. The CDR3 sequence is CASSLDRGFADTQYF. The DNA for the CDR3 is TGTGCCAGCAGCTTAGACAGGGGGTTCGCAGATACGCAGTATTTT.

This sequence joins TRBV4-2 and TRBJ2-3, with D perhaps matching TRBD1 (6 bases). CDR1 LGHNA and CDR2 YNFKEQ come from the germline V gene. The CDR3 has 16 amino acids. V shed 4 bases and J shed 0 bases, with 14 bases lying between them. Here the CDR3 DNA reads TGTGCCAGCAGCCCGAGGACAGCCCCTAGCACAGATACGCAGTATTTT. Its protein is CASSPRTAPSTDTQYF.

J is TRBJ1-1 and V is TRBV9; TRBD1 might be the D (6 bases). Germline V gives CDR1 SGDLS, CDR2 YYNGEE. V was trimmed by 3 bases and J by 7 bases, leaving 13 bases between them. This CDR3 region has 13 residues. The CDR3 region has the DNA TGTGCCAGCAGCGCAGGGGTCGCCCTTGAAGCTTTCTTT. It translates to CASSAGVALEAFF.

The gene calls are TRBV5-1 and TRBJ1-2; D is ambiguous. CDR3 length: 15 residues. V was cut by 1 base and J by 2 bases, with 12 bases left in between. Germline lookup yields CDR1 SGHRS and CDR2 YFSETQ. The CDR3 bases are TGCGCCAGCAGCTTGTCGGCAGGCGGCAACTATGGCTACACCTTC. Translated: CASSLSAGGNYGYTF. Filled out from reference TRBV5-1 and TRBJ1-2, the complete variable domain reads KAGVTQTPRYLIKTRGQQVTLSCSPISGHRSVSWYQQTPGQGLQFLFEYFSETQRNKGNFPGRFSGRQFSNSRSEMNVSTLELGDSALYLCASSLSAGGNYGYTFGSGTRLTVV.

J is TRBJ1-6 and V is TRBV15; D unresolved. The CDR3 length is 14 residues. V lost 0 bases and J 6 bases, leaving 6 bases between the germline ends. CDR1 is LNHNV and CDR2 is YYDKDF in the germline V gene (reference sequence). The DNA of the CDR3 is TGTGCCACCAGCAGAGATCAGAGTAATTCACCCCTCCACTTT. The encoded protein is CATSRDQSNSPLHF.

V gene TRBV6-6 combines with J gene TRBJ2-7; 8 bases agree with TRBD1. This CDR3 has 15 amino acids. Looked up from germline, CDR1 is MNHNY and CDR2 is SVGAGI (reference sequence). V was pared by 0 bases and J by 3 bases, with 4 bases of the junction left unmatched. The CDR3 region has the DNA TGTGCCAGCAGTTACTCGGGACAGGCTGTCTACGAGCAGTACTTC. Protein sequence: CASSYSGQAVYEQYF.

The chain carries TRBV2 and TRBJ1-1; D remains ambiguous. The CDR3 extends over 15 amino acids. The V gene lost 7 bases and the J gene lost 0 bases, with 15 bases spanning the gap. In germline, CDR1 is SNHLY, CDR2 FYNNEI. The CDR3 bases are TGTGCCAGCATCCTCGACGGTCCTATGAACACTGAAGCTTTCTTT. It translates to CASILDGPMNTEAFF.

The chain combines TRBV9 with TRBJ2-5; 7 bases line up with TRBD2. Germline loops: CDR1 SGDLS, CDR2 YYNGEE. The CDR3 sequence is 13 residues long. V shed 4 bases, J shed 3 bases, and the junction held 3 bases outside the gene matches. CDR3 DNA: TGTGCCAGCAGCTTAGGACTAGAAGAGACCCAGTACTTC. The encoded protein is CASSLGLEETQYF. Using reference TRBV9 and TRBJ2-5 for the parts outside the CDR3, the full variable domain is DSGVTQTPKHLITATGQRVTLRCSPRSGDLSVYWYQQSLDQGLQFLIQYYNGEERAKGNILERFSAQQFPDLHSELNLSSLELGDSALYFCASSLGLEETQYFGPGTRLLVL.

The chain joins TRBV6-1 to TRBJ2-7; D gene unclear. The ends were cut back, 5 bases at V and 6 bases at J, with 8 bases in the middle. The CDR3 length is 11 residues. CDR1 is MNHNS and CDR2 is SASEGT in the germline V gene. The CDR3 DNA reads TGTGCCAGCAGTTACAAACGCGAGCAGTACTTC. This translates into CASSYKREQYF.

This rearrangement joins TRBV27 to TRBJ1-2; tentative D call: TRBD1 (5 bases). V shed 5 bases and J shed 1 base, with 14 bases lying between them. This CDR3 is 15 amino acids long. Germline CDR1 MNHEY, CDR2 SMNVEV (reference sequence). The CDR3 nucleotides are TGTGCCAGCAGTCGTGGGGGGACTCTTAACTATGGCTACACCTTC. Amino acid sequence: CASSRGGTLNYGYTF.

This clone was seen just once. The V and J genes are TRBV18 and TRBJ2-1; unclear D gene. This CDR3 spans 13 amino acids. Between the trimmed V and J ends, which lost 3 bases and 7 bases, there was a span of 10 bases. The germline V gene encodes CDR1 KGHSH and CDR2 LQKENI. CDR3 sequence reads: CASSPSPDNEQFF. The CDR3 region has the DNA TGTGCCAGCTCACCCTCACCCGATAATGAGCAGTTCTTC.

The genes are TRBV30 and TRBJ2-4; weak D call: TRBD2 (7 bases). Trimming left V 6 bases short and J 4 bases short, with 19 bases between. The length of the CDR3 is 15 residues. Germline CDR1 and CDR2: GTSNPN and SVGIG (reference sequence). The CDR3 loop is CACLVGGPEKNIQYF. DNA of the CDR3: TGTGCCTGTCTAGTCGGGGGGCCGGAAAAAAACATTCAGTACTTC.

This chain links TRBV18 with TRBJ2-1, with 7 bases identical to TRBD1. J was trimmed by 2 bases and V by 3 bases; bases with no gene match: 10. Germline V lookup: CDR1 KGHSH, CDR2 LQKENI. This CDR3 is built from 17 residues. The CDR3 sequence: CASSPLPGTATYNEQFF. CDR3 nucleotides: TGTGCCAGCTCACCTCTTCCCGGGACAGCAACCTACAATGAGCAGTTCTTC. The full variable domain, its missing parts supplied by reference TRBV18 and TRBJ2-1, is NAGVMQNPRHLVRRRGQEARLRCSPMKGHSHVYWYRQLPEEGLKFMVYLQKENIIDESGMPKERFSAEFPKEGPSILRIQQVVRGDSAAYFCASSPLPGTATYNEQFFGPGTRLTVL.

This rearrangement joins TRBV5-8 to TRBJ2-7; TRBD1 agrees at 8 bases. V was clipped by 3 bases and J by 8 bases; unmatched bases: 7. This CDR3 comprises 13 residues. Germline CDR1 is SGHTS and CDR2 is YDEGEE. DNA for the CDR3: TGTGCCAGCAGCTCAAGGACAGGGTGGAAGCAGTACTTC. Protein sequence: CASSSRTGWKQYF.

This clone was detected once. The J gene is TRBJ2-7, the V gene TRBV7-2; D is unclear. V lost 4 bases and J lost 6, with 10 bases in between. Germline CDR1 and CDR2: SGHTA and FQGNSA. CDR3 length equals 12 residues. The CDR3 sequence: CASSSDVREQYF. The CDR3 bases are TGTGCCAGCAGCTCGGACGTCCGCGAGCAGTACTTC.

The chain combines TRBV28 with TRBJ1-2; tentative D call: TRBD1 (6 bases). The V end lost 5 bases, the J end lost 4 bases, and 17 bases lay between the germline ends. The CDR3 contains 15 residues. The germline CDR1 and CDR2 sequences are MDHEN and SYDVKM. CDR3 in amino acids: CASSLGGRGFYGYTF. CDR3 coding DNA: TGTGCCAGCAGTCTTGGGGGCAGGGGATTCTATGGCTACACCTTC.

J is TRBJ2-2 and V is TRBV7-2; D is uncertain. CDR1 is SGHTA, CDR2 FQGNSA, per germline. The length of the CDR3 is 13 residues. The V gene lost 5 bases and the J gene lost 6 bases, with 10 bases spanning the gap. The CDR3 protein is CASSLTYPGELFF. The CDR3 DNA is TGTGCCAGCAGCCTTACATATCCCGGGGAGCTGTTTTTT.

The chain combines TRBV7-3 with TRBJ2-6; the D gene could be TRBD1 or TRBD2 (6 bases each). This CDR3 region has 18 residues. Per the germline V gene, CDR1 is SGHTA and CDR2 is FQGTGA. V lost 0 bases and J 0 bases, leaving 12 bases between the germline ends. DNA of the CDR3: TGTGCCAGCAGCTTAACGGGGGGACAAAGCTCTGGGGCCAACGTCCTGACTTTC. Its translation: CASSLTGGQSSGANVLTF.

The V call is TRBV29-1, the J call TRBJ2-2; D not certain. Germline V lookup: CDR1 SQVTM, CDR2 ANQGSEA. This CDR3 contains 13 residues. V shed 6 bases and J shed 4 bases, with 12 bases lying between them. The CDR3 loop is CSVSRDRTGELFF. CDR3 DNA: TGCAGCGTCTCCCGTGATCGCACCGGGGAGCTGTTTTTT.